Below, one T cell receptor (beta chain) is given with its context. Its cognate antigen has yet to be identified. No much larger clonotype is one base removed from it; base qualities were not supplied. The cohort comprised fewer than 700 healthy bone marrow donors. At the time of sampling, all cohort members were nominally healthy, though unrecorded immune exposures were likely present. The donor tested CMV seronegative and was one of the 352 seronegative cohort members. Each donor provided a peripheral blood sample, and peripheral blood mononuclear cells were used for TCR beta sequencing. The Qiagen DNeasy Blood Extraction Kit was used to extract genomic DNA from the blood cell samples. The sample comes from a study of cytomegalovirus exposure and HLA in healthy donors (dated by TCRdb to 2016 to 2017). About the investigation overall: According to an earlier analysis of around 600 of the donors, roughly 180 million T cells yielded 117 million unique TCR beta sequences and around 280 Gb of sequence data. An early release covering 550 to 650 HLA-typed donors comprised about 300 gigabases of sequencing data and around 80 million unique TCR sequences. Among the approximately 430 genotyped donors, more than 70% belonged to the genetic ancestry cluster associated with self-reported Caucasian donors. The study aimed to test whether cataloging public T cell receptors could reveal signatures of past pathogen exposure. The study profiled the T cell repertoires of about 720 subjects by immunosequencing and related them to cytomegalovirus serostatus. Along with the roughly 670-subject first cohort, a separate validation cohort of over a hundred different subjects was used. High-throughput TCR immunosequencing, statistical association of individual TCRs with disease status, and machine learning were combined to predict cytomegalovirus infection status. In a later analysis, previously published TCR beta repertoires from 550 to 750 donors were re-analyzed and high-resolution HLA genotyping was added so that TCR occurrence patterns could be studied. In the later analysis, no new phenotypic data were used to find candidate immune exposures; instead, reliance was placed on TCR beta sequences and their occurrence across donors. An earlier analysis of around 580 of the donors used high-throughput TCR beta sequencing to judge whether each TCR beta V gene segment behaved as functional or pseudogenic. Donor age, sex, ethnicity and CMV serostatus were compiled together with the repertoire data. A later genetic analysis used genome-wide SNP genotypes for about 60% of the roughly 700 donors, treating that subset as a discovery cohort. Every repertoire in the discovery cohort had been generated on one and the same sequencing platform. HLA typing included class I and class II loci at four-digit resolution. Typing coverage varied by locus: roughly 629-640 donors for A, B, C, DRB1 and DQB1; roughly 500 for DQA1; around 610 for DPA1; fewer than 480 for DPB1. Roughly five DR-DQ haplotypes were treated as single units for association and clustering because of strong linkage in the cohort. Among under 450 genotyped donors of the cohort, an average of approximately 250,000 unique TCR beta nucleotide sequences were sequenced per donor, roughly 20% of them non-productive. The research as a whole found: Seventeen rarely observed V segments, including chromosome 9 orphons, were excluded from the earlier analysis of about 500 of the donors because counts were too low. A further reported finding was that TCR beta sequences accurately predicted the HLA-A and HLA-B alleles for most subjects in the first cohort. The study listed 164 TCR beta chains as associated with cytomegalovirus. A later analysis found that TCR association rates varied across HLA loci, with DRB1 alleles showing the most associated TCRs and HLA-C alleles the fewest. In an earlier analysis of over 550 of the donors, most TCR beta V segments were observed in productive rearrangements about 90% or about 30% of the time, broadly matching IMGT annotations. Three of the identified cytomegalovirus-associated TCR beta chains were confirmed in vitro to be specific for cytomegalovirus antigens. Most TCR sequences were observed very rarely across donors, whereas some public TCRs were present in many individuals. When HLA alleles, especially DR and DQ, strongly co-occurred, TCR associations were difficult to assign to individual alleles. Immune exposure information for the cohort was limited to CMV serostatus. The classifier was reported to diagnose cytomegalovirus status with high specificity and sensitivity in both the original cohort and the validation cohort. Compared with the roughly 670-donor mean, donors in an Asian-associated ancestry cluster had fewer N-insertions in productive TCRs, according to a later genetic analysis. Only TCR beta chains were sequenced in this cohort, and the absence of alpha or paired-chain data limited detectable features. A cluster of highly shared sequence variants was judged likely to be a technical artifact of the sequencing pipeline. Several of the top co-occurrence clusters appeared to be linked to parvovirus B19, influenza, CMV and Epstein-Barr virus, according to a later analysis. Correlated functional status among segregating V segments might be attributable to linkage disequilibrium, but an unknown experimental factor could not be ruled out. Roughly uniform sequencing depth across donors was assumed in presence/absence analyses, although this assumption may not hold. Most CMV-associated TCR beta chains appeared to be HLA-restricted in a later analysis, and the HLA associations seemed to be driven largely by CMV exposure. A later analysis found that HLA-associated TCR beta chains were more clonally expanded and had lower generation probabilities than equally common non-associated chains. At a false discovery rate of 0.05, a later analysis linked 16,951 TCR beta sequences to specific HLA alleles. The authors suggested that the approach could potentially be extended to other disease states and immunological phenotypes. Some IMGT-functional V segments, including TRBV6-2 and TRBV6-3, could not be distinguished by the 87-base-pair reads and were therefore excluded. Because some donors lacked HLA typing at each locus, the association tests relied only on the typed subset. In a later genetic analysis, a missense DCLRE1C variant was associated with V-gene and J-gene trimming of TCR beta chains, and the association was replicated in an independent cohort.

V is cut back by 4 bases and J by 0 bases, with 15 bases in the junction unmatched. Counted from cysteine to phenylalanine, this CDR3 has 19 amino acids. The only DNA kept is the CDR3, 57 bases in frame from the first base. Taken from the germline V gene, the CDR1 and CDR2 loops are LGHNA and YSLEER. The method was the immunoSEQ multiplex PCR assay. For the multiplex PCR, a mixture combining 60 forward primers for TCR Vbeta segments and 13 reverse primers for TCR Jbeta segments was used. Amplification of the CDR3 region of rearranged TCR beta genes was performed with a multiplex PCR assay on genomic DNA. Amplified TCR beta libraries were sequenced as 87-base-pair reads on the Illumina HiSeq System. In the paper's pipeline: In a later analysis, some 80 million unique TCR beta chains were counted across the 690 or so repertoires, and approximately 11 million of these chains were shared by at least two donors. Raw reads were error-corrected and collapsed into unique sequences with a nearest-neighbor algorithm that merged closely related sequences to remove PCR and sequencing errors. Alignment of CDR3 sequences to IMGT reference sequences was used to assign V, D and J gene segments. For a sequence to be retained, at least a six-nucleotide match to both a V gene segment and a J gene segment was required. A rearrangement was called productive if the CDR3 had no stop codons and remained in frame with V and J, and every other rearrangement was called non-productive. Following IMGT convention, CDR3 was defined as the stretch from the second conserved V-encoded cysteine up to the conserved J-encoded phenylalanine. Sequences without an unambiguous match to a single V gene segment were excluded from the earlier analysis of 450 to 750 of the donors. In an earlier analysis of approximately 590 of the donors, a V segment was called functional when productive rearrangements were above 56.7%, and segregating when the standard deviation between donors exceeded 5%. A statistical classification framework was built to diagnose cytomegalovirus status from the catalog of TCR beta chain sequences. In a later analysis, TCR nucleotide sequences were compared against IMGT/GENE-DB human TR gene sequences so that V and J genes could be assigned. In a later analysis, CDR3 sequences and most-parsimonious VDJ recombination scenarios were assigned using the TCRdist pipeline. In a later analysis, every TCR beta chain was defined by the combination of its CDR3 amino acid sequence and its V-gene family, and reads without a unique V-gene family were dropped. As a way to deal with suspected cross-contamination and a sequencing artifact, a later analysis dropped 640 or so nucleotide sequences that were highly shared and had low generation probability. For each public chain, a later analysis derived a clonal expansion index from normalized ranks of inferred template counts within each repertoire. A later analysis computed generation probabilities with a VDJ recombination model fitted to out-of-frame rearrangements, and checked the results against IGoR. In a later analysis, hypergeometric tests were used to score TCR-TCR, TCR-HLA and TCR-CMV co-occurrence, with a repertoire-size bias correction applied to TCR pairs. In a later analysis, false discovery rates were estimated by permuting HLA or CMV assignments 20 times. A later analysis grouped co-occurring TCRs with DBSCAN, adding TCRdist sequence similarity when clustering within HLA-allele-positive subsets. For co-occurrence clustering, repertoires with fewer than 30,000 or more than 120,000 public chains were excluded, along with four or five repertoires with anomalous nucleotide sharing. The source is immuneACCESS, and TCRdb retained only in-frame sequences with V and J called. Part of the clones is not carried over; for the studies checked, unresolved V genes explain less than half of this, and the remainder is unexplained. V, J and clone size reflect that table, while D and trimming were determined from the DNA. Within this sample are around 150,000 clones, with around 64% of them counted one time only. About 2.7% of the sample goes to the ten largest clones.

The chain is encoded by TRBV4-3 joined to TRBJ2-7; a stretch of 10 junction bases matches TRBD2. The clonotype comes from a woman younger than 45 in good health and CMV-seronegative. Sequenced sample: PBMCs. At the DNA level, the sequence is TGCGCCAGCAGCCTGGGAGGCGCATGGACTAGCGGAAGCTCCTACGAGCAGTACTTC. This is translated as CASSLGGAWTSGSSYEQYF.